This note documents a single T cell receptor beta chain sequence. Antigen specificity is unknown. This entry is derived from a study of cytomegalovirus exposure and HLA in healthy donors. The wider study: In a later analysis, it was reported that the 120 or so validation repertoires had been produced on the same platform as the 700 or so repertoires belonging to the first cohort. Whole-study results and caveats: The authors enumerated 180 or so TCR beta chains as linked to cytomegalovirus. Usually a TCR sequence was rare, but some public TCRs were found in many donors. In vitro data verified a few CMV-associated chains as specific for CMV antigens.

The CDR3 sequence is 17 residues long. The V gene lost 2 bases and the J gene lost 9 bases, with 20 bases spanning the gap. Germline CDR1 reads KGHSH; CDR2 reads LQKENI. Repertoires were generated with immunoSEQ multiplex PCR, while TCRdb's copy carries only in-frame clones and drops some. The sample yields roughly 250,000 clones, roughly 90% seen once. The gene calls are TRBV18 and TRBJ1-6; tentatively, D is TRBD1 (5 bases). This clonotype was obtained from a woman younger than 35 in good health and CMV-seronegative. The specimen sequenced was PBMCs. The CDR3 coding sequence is TGTGCCAGCTCACCAACTACCGGGACGGTAGCGGGTTCACCCCTCCACTTT. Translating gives CASSPTTGTVAGSPLHF.